Described below is a single T cell receptor (beta chain) sequence and its context. Its matching antigen is unknown. This sample was taken from a study of shared clonotypes between healthy human individuals. General study findings and limits: Clonotypes that were shared across four donors made up about 4.5% of naive CD4 clonotypes.

The CDR3 is made up of 17 amino acids. Deletions cut 0 bases from V and 0 bases from J, with 13 bases between. Germline CDR1 SGHVS, CDR2 FNYEAQ. The protocol was immunoSEQ multiplex PCR, while the TCRdb copy is restricted to in-frame clones and leaves out a portion. The sample yields roughly 500,000 clones, about 96% seen once. This rearrangement joins TRBV7-6 to TRBJ2-3; a weak D match, TRBD2 (5 bases). This TCR was sampled from a woman aged 25 to 39 in good health. Input material: naive CD4+ T cells sorted from blood. The subset was: CD45RA+ positively selected. The CDR3 bases are TGTGCCAGCAGCTTAGCCCCACCGGGAACCAGCACAGATACGCAGTATTTT. Translation gives CASSLAPPGTSTDTQYF. The full variable domain, with the rest looked up from reference TRBV7-6 and TRBJ2-3, is GAGVSQSPRYKVTKRGQDVALRCDPISGHVSLYWYRQALGQGPEFLTYFNYEAQQDKSGLPNDRFSAERPEGSISTLTIQRTEQRDSAMYRCASSLAPPGTSTDTQYFGPGTRLTVL.